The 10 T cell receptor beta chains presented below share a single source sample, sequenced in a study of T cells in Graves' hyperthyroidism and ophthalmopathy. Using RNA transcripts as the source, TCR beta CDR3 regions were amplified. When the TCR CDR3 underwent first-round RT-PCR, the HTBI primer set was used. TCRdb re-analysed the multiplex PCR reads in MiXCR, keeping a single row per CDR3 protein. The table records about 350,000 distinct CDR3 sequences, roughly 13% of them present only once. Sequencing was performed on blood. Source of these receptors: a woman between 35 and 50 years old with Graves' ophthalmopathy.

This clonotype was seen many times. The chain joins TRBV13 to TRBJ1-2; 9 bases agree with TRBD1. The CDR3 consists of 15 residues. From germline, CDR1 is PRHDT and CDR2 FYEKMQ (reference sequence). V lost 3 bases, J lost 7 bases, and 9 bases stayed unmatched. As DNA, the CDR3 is TGTGCCAGCAGCTTCCTCACCGGGACAGGGAGTGGCTACACCTTC. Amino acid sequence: CASSFLTGTGSGYTF.

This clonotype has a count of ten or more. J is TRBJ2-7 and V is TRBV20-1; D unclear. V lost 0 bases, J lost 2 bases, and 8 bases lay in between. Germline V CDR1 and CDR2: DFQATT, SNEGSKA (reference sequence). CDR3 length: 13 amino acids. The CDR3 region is CSARDYAAYEQYF. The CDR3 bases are TGCAGTGCTAGAGATTACGCAGCCTACGAGCAGTACTTC.

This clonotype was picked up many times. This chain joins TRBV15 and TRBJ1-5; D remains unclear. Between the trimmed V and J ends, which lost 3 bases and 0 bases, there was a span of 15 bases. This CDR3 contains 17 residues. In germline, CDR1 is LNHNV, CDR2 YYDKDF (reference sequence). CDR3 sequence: CATSRVAGWDSNQPQHF. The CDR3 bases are TGTGCCACCAGCAGGGTTGCCGGGTGGGATAGCAATCAGCCCCAGCATTTT.

The DNA for the CDR3 is TGCGCCAGCAGCCCAACCAACGGGTACGAGCAGTACTTC. Translated: CASSPTNGYEQYF. This chain connects TRBV5-1 to TRBJ2-7; D call uncertain. The germline CDR1 and CDR2 sequences are SGHRS and YFSETQ. The CDR3 runs to 13 residues. With 4 bases removed from V and 4 bases from J, the gap between germline ends came to 12 bases.

The CDR3 sequence: CAWSVHGGGRMGYTF. The CDR3 DNA follows: TGTGCCTGGAGTGTACACGGTGGGGGCCGTATGGGCTACACCTTC. This chain links TRBV30 with TRBJ1-2; maybe TRBD1 (6 bases). Trimming removed 0 bases from V and 8 bases from J, with 19 bases in between. CDR1 GTSNPN and CDR2 SVGIG come from the germline V gene (reference sequence). This CDR3 contains 15 residues.

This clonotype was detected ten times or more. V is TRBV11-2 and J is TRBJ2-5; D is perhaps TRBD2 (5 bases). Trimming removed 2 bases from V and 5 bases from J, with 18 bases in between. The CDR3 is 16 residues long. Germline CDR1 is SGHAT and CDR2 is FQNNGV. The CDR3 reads CASSLLGGGGPETQYF. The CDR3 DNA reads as TGTGCCAGCAGCTTATTAGGTGGTGGAGGTCCGGAGACCCAGTACTTC.

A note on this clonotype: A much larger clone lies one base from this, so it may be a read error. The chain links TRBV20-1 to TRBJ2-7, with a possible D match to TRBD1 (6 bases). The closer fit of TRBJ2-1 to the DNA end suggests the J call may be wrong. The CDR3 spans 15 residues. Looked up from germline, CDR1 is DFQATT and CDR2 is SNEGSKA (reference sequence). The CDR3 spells CSARRRQVTSYEQFF. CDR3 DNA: TGCAGTGCCCGACGCCGACAGGTCACTTCCTACGAGCAGTTCTTC.

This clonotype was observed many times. The CDR3, as DNA: TGTGCCAGCAGCCAGGGTGCCGGAAACACCATATATTTT. Protein sequence: CASSQGAGNTIYF. The V and J genes are TRBV12-3 or TRBV12-4 and TRBJ1-3; possibly TRBD1 for D (5 bases). CDR3 size: 13 residues. V lost 6 bases and J lost 4, with 10 bases in between.

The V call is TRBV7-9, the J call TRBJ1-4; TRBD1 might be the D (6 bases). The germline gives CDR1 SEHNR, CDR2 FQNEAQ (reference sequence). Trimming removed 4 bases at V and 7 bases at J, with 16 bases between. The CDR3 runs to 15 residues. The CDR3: CASSYNREVGEKLFF. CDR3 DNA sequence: TGTGCCAGCAGCTACAACAGGGAGGTTGGTGAAAAACTGTTTTTT. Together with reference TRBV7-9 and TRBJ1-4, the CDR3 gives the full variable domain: DTGVSQNPRHKITKRGQNVTFRCDPISEHNRLYWYRQTLGQGPEFLTYFQNEAQLEKSRLLSDRFSAERPKGSFSTLEIQRTEQGDSAMYLCASSYNREVGEKLFFGSGTQLSVL.

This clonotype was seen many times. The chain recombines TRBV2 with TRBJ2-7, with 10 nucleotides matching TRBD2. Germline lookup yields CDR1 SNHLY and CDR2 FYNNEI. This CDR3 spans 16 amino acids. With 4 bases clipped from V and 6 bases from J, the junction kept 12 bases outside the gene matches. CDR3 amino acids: CASSVYRSGRAGEQYF. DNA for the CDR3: TGTGCCAGCAGTGTCTACCGCAGCGGGAGGGCCGGCGAGCAGTACTTC. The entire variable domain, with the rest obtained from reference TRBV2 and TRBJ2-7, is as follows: EPEVTQTPSHQVTQMGQEVILRCVPISNHLYFYWYRQILGQKVEFLVSFYNNEISEKSEIFDDQFSVERPDGSNFTLKIRSTKLEDSAMYFCASSVYRSGRAGEQYFGPGTRLTVT.